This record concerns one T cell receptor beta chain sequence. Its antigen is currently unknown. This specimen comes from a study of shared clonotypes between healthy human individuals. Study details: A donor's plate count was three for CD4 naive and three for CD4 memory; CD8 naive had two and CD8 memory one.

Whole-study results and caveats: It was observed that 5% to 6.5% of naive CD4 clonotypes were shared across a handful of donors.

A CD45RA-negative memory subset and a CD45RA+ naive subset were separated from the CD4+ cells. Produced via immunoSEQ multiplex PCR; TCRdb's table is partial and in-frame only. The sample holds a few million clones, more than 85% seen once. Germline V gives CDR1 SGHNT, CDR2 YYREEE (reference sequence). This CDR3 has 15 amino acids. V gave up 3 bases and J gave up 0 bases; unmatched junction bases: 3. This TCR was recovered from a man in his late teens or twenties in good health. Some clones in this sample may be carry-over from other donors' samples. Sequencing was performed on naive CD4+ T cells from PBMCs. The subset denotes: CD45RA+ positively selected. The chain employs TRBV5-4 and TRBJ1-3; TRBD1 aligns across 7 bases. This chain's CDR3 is CASSWGQSSGNTIYF. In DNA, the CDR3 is TGTGCCAGCAGCTGGGGACAGAGCTCTGGAAACACCATATATTTT.